This record covers a single T cell receptor (beta chain). Its antigen remains undetermined. Per-nucleotide qualities are absent, and no much larger clonotype sits a single base away. Library method: PCR. TCR sequencing of DNA from cultured CD4+ T cells used the Oncomine TCR Beta short-read assay at the Johns Hopkins FTIC core. The QIAamp micro DNA kit was used to extract genomic DNA from the cultured CD4+ T cells. Oncomine TCR Beta libraries made from cultured CD4+ T cells were pooled using unique dual indexes and sequenced on an Illumina iSeq 100. As for the authors' bioinformatics: Non-productive sequences were removed, and CDR3s not starting with C, not ending with F or W, or shorter than 7 amino acids were discarded. Antigen-specific clonotypes were identified with the MANAFEST web application by comparing peptide-stimulated wells with reference and other culture wells. For a clone to be called positive, the clone needed an FDR below 0.05, an odds ratio above 5, and a productive frequency above 0.1% in at least two of three replicate wells. A clonotype was classed as cross-reactive if the clonotype showed significant expansion both in SARS-CoV-2 spike wells and in at least one common cold coronavirus spike condition. Similarity between CDR3 sequences was evaluated in R version 3.6.1 using Levenshtein distances (stringdist) and unrooted phylogenetic trees (ape). Using fastp trimming at Q25 and MiXCR clonotype assembly, TCRdb reanalyzed the public sequencing data and kept in-frame beta chains. Identical CDR3 protein sequences are pooled into one entry, listed with their most common genes and DNA. TCRdb, rather than the study authors, made the V and J calls. The sample table records tens of thousands of distinct CDR3 sequences; 40% to 45% of these occur just once. Around 13% of the sample belongs to the ten largest clones.

The entry originates in a study of vaccination and CD4 T cells after COVID-19 (dated by TCRdb to between 2020 and 2023). As for the study more broadly: Convalescent patients had a positive SARS-CoV-2 result on nasal swab PCR, and of these patients, under ten had mild disease and one had severe disease. As controls, cultures received a CEFX viral epitope pool (the positive control), an HIV-1 Nef peptide pool (the negative control), or no peptide at all. Post-COVID blood samples were collected from convalescent patients a median of roughly 100 days after diagnosis, with a range of roughly 30 to 161 days. Post-vaccine blood samples were taken a median of around 70 days after the second vaccine dose, with a range of 14 to 241 days. For stimulating the cultures, overlapping spike peptide pools were used, derived from SARS-CoV-2 as well as from the common cold coronaviruses HCoV-NL63, HCoV-OC43 and HCoV-229E. Six males and four females were included in the convalescent cohort, with two Hispanic individuals, seven Caucasians, two Asians and one multiracial person represented. In 10 COVID-19 convalescent patients and 4 infection-naive healthy vaccine recipients, researchers compared the spike-specific CD4+ TCR repertoire from before mRNA vaccination with the repertoire from after. Participants received two doses of either the Pfizer-BioNTech BNT162b2 vaccine (n=8) or the Moderna mRNA-1273 vaccine (n=2). General findings and caveats noted by the study authors: In convalescent patients, a median approximately 89% of post-vaccine SARS-CoV-2-reactive clones were detected only after vaccination, suggesting vaccine-specific priming. Relatively few convalescent patients were included in the study, and early timepoints after natural infection were not analyzed. Although the median number of SARS-CoV-2-reactive clonotypes went up from 20 to 25 after infection to more than 30 after vaccination, the increase was not significant. Of the vaccine-specific clones found in convalescent patients, nearly all (304 of 307) were mono-reactive for SARS-CoV-2 spike instead of being cross-reactive with common cold coronaviruses.

The sample's treatment or condition label is to be understood as: approximately nine-day PBMC culture with coronavirus spike peptide pools or control peptides (ViraFEST assay). To expand antigen-specific T cells with peptide pools and then pick out the expanded clonotypes through TCR sequencing, the study relied on the ViraFEST assay. Positive SARS-CoV-2 PCR tests in the convalescent patients dated from March to December 2020, before Alpha, Beta and Delta variants emerged in the United States. Each well held some 2 million PBMCs cultured with approximately 9.1 ug/ml peptide pools in IMDM containing 5% human AB serum and 7.5 to 10 IU/ml IL-2. On days 3 and 7, half of the culture medium was replaced with fresh IL-2-containing medium. After 10 days of culture, CD4+ T cells were isolated by negative selection with the EasySep CD4+ T cell isolation kit. Ficoll-Paque Plus gradient centrifugation was used to isolate PBMCs from whole blood, and the isolated PBMCs were then either used fresh or cryopreserved at -140C. Each culture condition was generally run in triplicate wells.

Between the V and J ends, shortened by 5 bases and 8 bases respectively, the junction contains 18 bases. Taken from cysteine to phenylalanine, the CDR3 has 14 residues. Solely the CDR3 DNA is kept, with 42 bases framed from the first base. As encoded in the germline V gene, CDR1 is MNHNS while CDR2 is SASEGT. The material sequenced was CD4+ T cells from blood, cultured in vitro. This sequence was found in a human donor who had recovered from COVID-19. This chain is built from TRBV6-1 and TRBJ1-1, and the D gene may be TRBD1, 5 bases matching. The nucleotide sequence reads as follows: TGTGCCAGCAGTCGGGACGGAGAACAAGTAGAAGCTTTCTTT. It specifies CASSRDGEQVEAFF.